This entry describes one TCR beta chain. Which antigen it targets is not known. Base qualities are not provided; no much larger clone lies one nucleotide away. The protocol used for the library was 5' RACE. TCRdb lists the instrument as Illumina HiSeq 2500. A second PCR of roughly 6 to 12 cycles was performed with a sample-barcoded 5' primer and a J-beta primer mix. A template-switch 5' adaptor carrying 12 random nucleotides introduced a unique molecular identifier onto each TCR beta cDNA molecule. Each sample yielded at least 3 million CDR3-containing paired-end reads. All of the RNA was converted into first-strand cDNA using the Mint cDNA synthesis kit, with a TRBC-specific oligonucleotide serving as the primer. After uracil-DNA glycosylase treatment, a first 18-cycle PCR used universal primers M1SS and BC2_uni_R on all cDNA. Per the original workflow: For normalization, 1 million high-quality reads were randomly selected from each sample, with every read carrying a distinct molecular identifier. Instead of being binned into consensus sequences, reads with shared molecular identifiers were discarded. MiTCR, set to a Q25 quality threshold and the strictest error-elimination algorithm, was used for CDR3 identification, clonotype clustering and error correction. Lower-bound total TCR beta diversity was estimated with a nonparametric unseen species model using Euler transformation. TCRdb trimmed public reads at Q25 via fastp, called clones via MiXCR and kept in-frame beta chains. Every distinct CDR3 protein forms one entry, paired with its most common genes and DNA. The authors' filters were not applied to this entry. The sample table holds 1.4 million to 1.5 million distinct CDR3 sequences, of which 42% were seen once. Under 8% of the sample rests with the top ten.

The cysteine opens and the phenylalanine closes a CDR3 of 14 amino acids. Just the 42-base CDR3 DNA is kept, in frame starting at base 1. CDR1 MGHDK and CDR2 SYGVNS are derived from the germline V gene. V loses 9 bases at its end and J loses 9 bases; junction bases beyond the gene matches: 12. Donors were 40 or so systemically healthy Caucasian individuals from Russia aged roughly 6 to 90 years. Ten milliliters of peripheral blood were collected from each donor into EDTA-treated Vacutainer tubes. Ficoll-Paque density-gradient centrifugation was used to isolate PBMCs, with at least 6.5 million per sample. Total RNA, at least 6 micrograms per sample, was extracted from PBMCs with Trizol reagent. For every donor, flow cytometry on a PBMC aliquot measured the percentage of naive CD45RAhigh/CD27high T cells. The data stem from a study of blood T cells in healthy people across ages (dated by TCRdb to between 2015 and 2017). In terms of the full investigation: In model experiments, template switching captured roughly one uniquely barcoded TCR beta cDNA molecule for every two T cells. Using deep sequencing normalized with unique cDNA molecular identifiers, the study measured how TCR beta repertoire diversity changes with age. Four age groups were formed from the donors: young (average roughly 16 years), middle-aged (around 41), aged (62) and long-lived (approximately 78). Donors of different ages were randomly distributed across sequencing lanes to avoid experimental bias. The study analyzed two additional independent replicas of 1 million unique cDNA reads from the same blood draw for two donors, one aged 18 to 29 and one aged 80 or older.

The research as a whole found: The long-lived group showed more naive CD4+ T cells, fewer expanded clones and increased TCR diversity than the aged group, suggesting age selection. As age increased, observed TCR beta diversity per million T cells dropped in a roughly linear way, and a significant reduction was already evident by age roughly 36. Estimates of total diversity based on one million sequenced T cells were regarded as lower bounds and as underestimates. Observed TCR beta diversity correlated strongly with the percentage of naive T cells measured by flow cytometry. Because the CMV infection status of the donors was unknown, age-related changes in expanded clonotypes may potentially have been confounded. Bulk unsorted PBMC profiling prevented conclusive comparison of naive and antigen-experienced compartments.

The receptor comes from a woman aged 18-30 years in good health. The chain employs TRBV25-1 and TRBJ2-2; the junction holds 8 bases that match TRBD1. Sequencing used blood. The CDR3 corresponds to CASLGTGRERELFF. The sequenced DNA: TGTGCCAGTCTGGGGACAGGCCGGGAAAGGGAGCTGTTTTTT.